The following is a T cell receptor beta chain sequence with its context. Its specificity is not known. This specimen belongs to a study of blood T cells in healthy people across ages. Whole-study results and caveats: Expanded clonotype shifts may have been confounded, as the donors had an unknown CMV status.

The use of a sample-barcoded 5' primer and a J-beta primer mix characterized a second PCR of roughly 6 to 11 cycles. Per sample, CDR3-containing paired-end reads numbered at least 2.5 million. TCRdb independently ran MiXCR on the 5' RACE reads; one entry per CDR3 protein. Of 600,000 or so distinct CDR3 sequences listed, 25% to 30% are singletons. Germline CDR1 and CDR2: SGHRS and YFSETQ. The CDR3 contains 12 residues. Trimming cost V 2 bases and J 4 bases, with 6 bases left between them. The receptor was derived from a woman aged 80 or over in good health. Sequencing input: blood. J is TRBJ1-2 and V is TRBV5-1, with D unresolved. The DNA for the CDR3 is TGCGCCAGCAGCTTTGACGCCTATGGCTACACCTTC. Translating gives CASSFDAYGYTF. The whole variable domain, remainder taken from reference TRBV5-1 and TRBJ1-2, is KAGVTQTPRYLIKTRGQQVTLSCSPISGHRSVSWYQQTPGQGLQFLFEYFSETQRNKGNFPGRFSGRQFSNSRSEMNVSTLELGDSALYLCASSFDAYGYTFGSGTRLTVV.